This is a list of T cell receptor beta chains from one sample in a study of radiotherapy plus CTLA-4 blockade in lung cancer. Method: immunoSEQ multiplex PCR; TCRdb's copy keeps in-frame clones and lacks some. The data contain around 99,000 clones, 88% of them singletons. The sequencing used peripheral blood, collected from a patient treated with radiotherapy plus ipilimumab. The receptors shown here come from a human donor with non-small cell lung cancer that progressed on radiotherapy plus ipilimumab. Each CDR3 is given with its conserved first and last residue. Each record gives: V gene, J gene, D gene, clone size, CDR3 DNA, CDR3 protein. The D gene is left open where the match is weak. The size field is filled for only some rows; it gives once, few, many or a size class.

TRBV30	TRBJ1-1	NA	NA	TGTGCCTGGACCCTGGGGGGTGAAGCTTTCTTT	CAWTLGGEAFF
TRBV30	TRBJ2-5	NA	NA	TGTGCCTGCCTGGGGGGCTTCCCCCAAGAGACCCAGTACTTC	CACLGGFPQETQYF
TRBV15	TRBJ1-2	TRBD1	NA	TGTGCCACCAGCGGCTCCGGGACAGGGGATCTATACCATGGCTACACCTTC	CATSGSGTGDLYHGYTF
TRBV27	TRBJ1-2	NA	NA	TGTGCCAGCAGTCCTGGGACAACCTATGGCTACACCTTC	CASSPGTTYGYTF
TRBV1	TRBJ2-7	NA	NA	TGCACCAGCAGCTATGCTAGCGTTTTCCCGATCTACGAGCAGTACTTC	CTSSYASVFPIYEQYF
TRBV18	TRBJ1-2	TRBD1	NA	TGTGCCAGCACGAGGGACAGTTCATATGGCTACACCTTC	CASTRDSSYGYTF
TRBV6-1	TRBJ2-7	TRBD2	few	TGTGCCAGCGGGCAGCGGGAGGCGTCCTACGAGCAGTACTTC	CASGQREASYEQYF
TRBV4-2	TRBJ2-4	NA	NA	TGTGCCAGCAGCCAAGAATCCGACAGTCTAGCCAAAAACATTCAGTACTTC	CASSQESDSLAKNIQYF
TRBV10-3	TRBJ1-3	NA	NA	TGTGCCATCAGTGAGTCGGCAACCGGGACGAACTCTGGAAACACCATATATTTT	CAISESATGTNSGNTIYF
TRBV2	TRBJ1-2	NA	NA	TGTGCCAGCAGTGAATCCGGGGGTGGCTACACCTTC	CASSESGGGYTF
TRBV7-8	TRBJ2-2	NA	NA	TGTGCCAGCAGCTTAATCGGCGGATCGGGCACCGGGGAGCTGTTTTTT	CASSLIGGSGTGELFF
TRBV25-1	TRBJ2-7	NA	NA	TGTGCCAGCAGCGGCGTGGGTCCGGGGGAGCAGTACTTC	CASSGVGPGEQYF
TRBV6-6	TRBJ2-1	NA	NA	TGTGCCAGCAGTTACTTACAGGGTGGTTACAATGAGCAGTTCTTC	CASSYLQGGYNEQFF
TRBV7-3	TRBJ1-1	NA	NA	TGTGCCAGCAGCTTAACGAGGGACTTTTTTGGCACTGAAGCTTTCTTT	CASSLTRDFFGTEAFF
TRBV19	TRBJ2-7	NA	medium-sized	TGTGCCAGTAGTCGGCGGGACAAGCCCTACGAGCAGTACTTC	CASSRRDKPYEQYF
TRBV5-1	TRBJ2-1	TRBD2	NA	TGCGCCAGCAGCTTCCTAGCGGGAAGTGATGAGCAGTTCTTC	CASSFLAGSDEQFF
TRBV18	TRBJ1-1	NA	NA	TGTGCCAGCTCACAAACCTCTTTTATAGAAGCTTTCTTT	CASSQTSFIEAFF
TRBV7-9	TRBJ2-7	NA	NA	TGTGCCAGCAGCTTAGCACAGGTTACATACGAGCAGTACTTC	CASSLAQVTYEQYF
TRBV12-2	TRBJ1-1	NA	NA	NA	CASRLAVAWGRGTEAFF
TRBV30	TRBJ2-1	TRBD2	once	TGTGCCTGGAGGGACAAATCGGGACTAGCGGGCTACAATGAGCAGTTCTTC	CAWRDKSGLAGYNEQFF
TRBV30	TRBJ2-1	TRBD2	NA	TGTGCCTGGAGCCCACTAGCGAATGAGCAGTTCTTC	CAWSPLANEQFF
TRBV9	TRBJ1-2	NA	NA	TGTGCCAGCAGCGGAGAGGGGTATGGCTACACCTTC	CASSGEGYGYTF
TRBV27	TRBJ1-2	TRBD1	NA	TGTGCCAGCAGTTCAAACCTTGGGACAGCCCGATTCTATGGCTACACCTTC	CASSSNLGTARFYGYTF
TRBV4-1	TRBJ2-3	TRBD2	NA	TGCGCCAGCAGCCTCGTAGCGGGAGGGCCAGATACGCAGTATTTT	CASSLVAGGPDTQYF
TRBV5-1	TRBJ2-3	NA	NA	TGCGCCAGCAGCTTAGGACACCCAGATACGCAGTATTTT	CASSLGHPDTQYF
TRBV18	TRBJ2-2	NA	NA	TGTGCCAGCTCACTAATAGCGGAAACCGGGGAGCTGTTTTTT	CASSLIAETGELFF
TRBV18	TRBJ2-4	NA	NA	TGTGCCAGCTCACCACTGGGAGCCAAAAACATTCAGTACTTC	CASSPLGAKNIQYF
TRBV7-6	TRBJ2-3	NA	NA	TGTGCCAGCCTATTAGGCAGATCTAGCACAGATACGCAGTATTTT	CASLLGRSSTDTQYF
TRBV10-1	TRBJ2-2	NA	once	TGCGCCAGCAGTGACGGTGGGGAGCTGTTTTTT	CASSDGGELFF
TRBV5-1	TRBJ2-7	TRBD1	NA	TGCGCCAGCAGCGCCGGGACAGCAACCTACGAGCAGTACTTC	CASSAGTATYEQYF
TRBV4-2	TRBJ2-7	NA	NA	TGTGCCAGCAGCCCACGACAGGACTTCTCCTACGAGCAGTACTTC	CASSPRQDFSYEQYF
TRBV18	TRBJ1-2	NA	few	TGTGCCAGCTCACCACCAGGGAATTATGGCTACACCTTC	CASSPPGNYGYTF
TRBV11-2	TRBJ1-5	NA	NA	TGTGCCAGCAGCTTAGGACGTGGCAATCAGCCCCAGCATTTT	CASSLGRGNQPQHF
TRBV5-6	TRBJ1-4	NA	NA	TGTGCCAGCAGCGGGGGTTCGGGGGCCGAGAGAGGTGAAAAACTGTTTTTT	CASSGGSGAERGEKLFF
TRBV5-4	TRBJ2-3	NA	NA	TGTGCCAGCAGCCCAGGACCAGACACAGATACGCAGTATTTT	CASSPGPDTDTQYF
TRBV19	TRBJ2-1	TRBD2	NA	TGTGCCAGTAGTAAGACTAGCGGGACCGACTCCTACAATGAGCAGTTCTTC	CASSKTSGTDSYNEQFF
TRBV19	TRBJ1-5	NA	NA	TGTGCCAGTAGGACGGTGGAAGTTAGCAATCAGCCCCAGCATTTT	CASRTVEVSNQPQHF
TRBV11-3	TRBJ2-5	NA	NA	TGTGCCAGCAGCTTAGAAGCCTATCAAGAGACCCAGTACTTC	CASSLEAYQETQYF
TRBV7-8	TRBJ2-3	TRBD2	few	TGTGCCAGCAGCGAAGGACTAGCCGTAACAGATACGCAGTATTTT	CASSEGLAVTDTQYF
TRBV5-1	TRBJ1-1	TRBD1	NA	TGCGCCAGCAGCTCACCTCCCGGGACAGGGCGGAACACTGAAGCTTTCTTT	CASSSPPGTGRNTEAFF
TRBV2	TRBJ2-7	TRBD2	NA	TGTGCCAGCAGCCAAAAACTTGGACTAGCGGCACCATACGAGCAGTACTTC	CASSQKLGLAAPYEQYF
TRBV9	TRBJ1-4	NA	NA	TGTGCCAGCAGCGTGGGGCCTGGTTTATCGTCGAATGAAAAACTGTTTTTT	CASSVGPGLSSNEKLFF
TRBV5-1	TRBJ2-3	NA	once	TGCGCCAGCAGCTTGGTCCCTCGTCGGGAGAACACAGATACGCAGTATTTT	CASSLVPRRENTDTQYF